This T cell receptor (beta chain) comes out of a study of cytomegalovirus exposure and HLA in healthy donors. Study-wide results and limits: Analyzed later, most CMV-associated TCR beta chains appeared HLA-restricted. Reported performance of the classifier showed diagnosis of cytomegalovirus status with high specificity and sensitivity. Exclusion applied to some V segments, including TRBV6-2 and TRBV6-3, as they were indistinguishable.

A remark on this clone: Its antigen is as yet unknown.

CDR1 and CDR2 (germline): SGHTS, YDEGEE. The CDR3 spans 14 residues. Trimming stripped 4 bases from V and 3 bases from J, with 13 bases between. The donors (healthy individuals) were bone marrow donors. The PCR was carried out with 60 Vbeta primers and 13 Jbeta primers. Assay used: immunoSEQ multiplex PCR; TCRdb lists only in-frame clones, some missing. The data hold about 140,000 clones, with roughly four fifths observed a single time. The sequencing input was PBMCs. The chain employs TRBV5-8 and TRBJ1-1, with a tentative D call TRBD1 (5 bases). This receptor was taken from a woman aged 45-59 years in good health and CMV-seropositive. CDR3: CASSPLGGDTEAFF. The CDR3 DNA is TGTGCCAGCAGCCCGCTCGGGGGTGACACTGAAGCTTTCTTT.